Listed below are T cell receptor beta chains from one sample, sequenced in a study of T-cell memory formation after mild COVID-19. Using its own MiXCR run on the 5' RACE reads, TCRdb lists one record per CDR3 protein. This sample has around 500,000 distinct CDR3 sequences, with 15% to 20% found just once. The specimen was PBMCs or a T cell subset sorted from them (not recorded which). The receptors shown here come from an adult woman who had mild COVID-19 (a few samples of this study predate the infection). Cell type and time point are not known. The CDR3 runs from the conserved cysteine through the conserved F or W. The D gene is left open where the match is weak. The size field is filled for only some rows; it gives once, few, many or a size class.

TRBV20-1,TRBJ2-7,many,-,CSARGAGYVSYEQYF,TGCAGTGCTAGAGGTGCGGGATACGTCTCCTACGAGCAGTACTTC
TRBV12-3/TRBV12-4,TRBJ1-4,few,-,CASRSVWSTNEKLFF,TGTGCCAGCAGATCCGTTTGGAGTACGAATGAAAAACTGTTTTTT
TRBV12-3/TRBV12-4,TRBJ2-3,-,-,CASSEGLADTQYF,TGTGCCAGCAGTGAGGGACTCGCGGATACGCAGTATTTT
TRBV7-9,TRBJ1-1,few,TRBD1,CASSQGQVGITEAFF,TGTGCCAGCAGCCAAGGACAGGTTGGCATCACTGAAGCTTTCTTT
TRBV7-8,TRBJ2-2,few,-,CASSHPSENTGELFF,TGTGCCAGCAGCCACCCTTCGGAGAACACCGGGGAGCTGTTTTTT
TRBV4-3,TRBJ1-5,many,-,CASSQERANQPQHF,TGCGCCAGCAGCCAAGAAAGGGCCAATCAGCCCCAGCATTTT
TRBV12-3/TRBV12-4,TRBJ1-1,many,-,CASRRLLSGSTEAFF,TGTGCCAGCAGAAGGCTACTTTCAGGGTCCACTGAAGCTTTCTTT
TRBV18,TRBJ1-1,-,-,CASSQGTDTEAFF,TGTGCCAGCTCACAGGGTACGGACACTGAAGCTTTCTTT
TRBV20-1,TRBJ1-3,few,-,CSVAGPGNTIYF,TGCAGTGTAGCAGGGCCCGGAAACACCATATATTTT
TRBV30,TRBJ2-7,-,-,CAWGGLDEQYF,TGTGCCTGGGGGGGGCTCGACGAGCAGTACTTC
TRBV12-3/TRBV12-4,TRBJ1-1,few,-,CASSFGPSEAFF,TGTGCCAGCAGTTTCGGTCCATCTGAAGCTTTCTTT
TRBV5-1,TRBJ1-1,few,-,CASSAWVDMNTEAFF,TGCGCCAGCAGCGCCTGGGTGGACATGAACACTGAAGCTTTCTTT
TRBV15,TRBJ1-1,few,-,CATSRSTENTEAFF,TGTGCCACCAGCAGAAGTACAGAGAACACTGAAGCTTTCTTT
TRBV7-9,TRBJ2-7,-,TRBD2,CASSRGTSGATYEQYF,TGTGCCAGCAGCCGAGGGACTAGCGGTGCTACCTACGAGCAGTACTTC
TRBV20-1,TRBJ1-5,few,TRBD1,CSASRTGGMNQPQHF,TGCAGTGCTAGCAGGACAGGAGGGATGAATCAGCCCCAGCATTTT
TRBV5-6,TRBJ2-5,-,-,CASSLWPPETQYF,TGTGCCAGCAGTTTGTGGCCCCCAGAGACCCAGTACTTC
TRBV5-6,TRBJ2-7,few,-,CASSLSRAAYEQYF,TGTGCCAGCAGCTTGTCCAGGGCAGCCTACGAGCAGTACTTC
TRBV7-2,TRBJ1-5,many,TRBD1,CASSGRQGVVNQPQHF,TGTGCCAGCAGCGGTCGACAGGGAGTTGTCAATCAGCCCCAGCATTTT